This TCR beta chain was found in a study of T cell repertoires in cytomegalovirus infection. On the study more broadly: Used in the study were CMV epitopes, some recently identified and HLA-C-restricted, others well-studied and HLA-B-restricted. Public TCR beta signatures marked donors with CMV infection and the matching HLA. General observations from the study: What dominated the ex vivo response were HLA-C-restricted CMV-specific TCR beta clonotypes. Carriers of CMV and the relevant HLA type were discriminated by public TCR beta frequency.

From the reads, TCRdb called clonotypes with MiXCR, one entry per CDR3 protein. The sample consists of 450,000 to 600,000 distinct CDR3 sequences, 30% to 40% of them appearing once. With respect to this clonotype: Its target is not known.

The CDR3 extends over 14 amino acids. Germline V gene lookup returns CDR1 SGHRS and CDR2 YFSETQ. Trimming took off 0 bases at V and 0 bases at J, with 7 bases between the two ends. The source material was cultured PBMCs, sampled from culture after CMV antigen stimulation. This TCR was sampled from a human donor in good health (CMV status not recorded). Some clones in this sample may be carry-over from other donors' samples. This chain joins TRBV5-1 and TRBJ2-7, with no clear D. The CDR3 DNA sequence: TGCGCCAGCAGCTTGGCGGATTTCTCCTACGAGCAGTACTTC. Translating gives CASSLADFSYEQYF.